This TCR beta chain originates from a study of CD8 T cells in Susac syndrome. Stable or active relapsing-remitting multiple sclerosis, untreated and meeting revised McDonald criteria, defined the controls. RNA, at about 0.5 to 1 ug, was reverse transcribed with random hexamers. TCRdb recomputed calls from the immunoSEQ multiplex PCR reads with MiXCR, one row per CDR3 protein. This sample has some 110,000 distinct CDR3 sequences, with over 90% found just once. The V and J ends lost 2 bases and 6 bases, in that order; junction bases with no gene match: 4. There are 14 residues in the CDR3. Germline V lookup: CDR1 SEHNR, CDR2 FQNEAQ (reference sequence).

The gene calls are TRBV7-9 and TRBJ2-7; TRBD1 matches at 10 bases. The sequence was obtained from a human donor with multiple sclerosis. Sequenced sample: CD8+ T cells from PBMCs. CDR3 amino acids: CASSLTGTGVEQYV. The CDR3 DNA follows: TGTGCCAGCAGCTTAACCGGGACAGGGGTCGAGCAGTACGTC.